Each of the 22 T cell receptor beta chains below was sequenced from the same sample in a study of blood T cell repertoires in COVID-19. TCRdb's table, derived via immunoSEQ multiplex PCR, lists solely in-frame clones and lacks some. This sample has roughly 56,000 clones, with less than 90% found just once. Sequencing used peripheral blood. The receptor source for this set is a human donor in a cohort sampled during active COVID-19.

The rearrangement joins TRBV6-4 to TRBJ2-2; D perhaps matches TRBD1 (6 bases). The V and J ends lost 6 bases and 0 bases respectively, with 8 bases between them. CDR1 is MRHNA, CDR2 SNTAGT, per germline. This CDR3 is 14 amino acids long. CDR3 sequence reads: CASRQGPNTGELFF. For the CDR3, the DNA is TGTGCCAGCAGACAGGGTCCGAACACCGGGGAGCTGTTTTTT.

This rearrangement joins TRBV6-5 to TRBJ1-1, with no clear D. V shed 5 bases and J shed 0 bases, with 13 bases lying between them. The CDR3 runs to 15 residues. Germline lookup yields CDR1 MNHEY and CDR2 SVGAGI. CDR3 region: CASSKQSSMNTEAFF. CDR3 sequence (DNA): TGTGCCAGCAGTAAACAGAGTTCTATGAACACTGAAGCTTTCTTT.

This sequence joins TRBV6-5 and TRBJ2-5; 8 bases fit TRBD2. Germline V gene data show CDR1 as MNHEY and CDR2 as SVGAGI. V trimming: 7 bases; J trimming: 1 base; junction bases outside the gene matches: 5. The CDR3 totals 14 residues. CDR3 sequence: CASTLAGRQETQYF. As DNA, the CDR3 is TGTGCCAGCACTCTAGCGGGTCGCCAAGAGACCCAGTACTTC.

The chain joins TRBV4-1 to TRBJ1-2; 7 nucleotides agree with TRBD1. CDR3 size: 14 residues. The V and J ends lost 0 bases and 6 bases, in that order; junction bases with no gene match: 4. Per germline, CDR1 MGHRA and CDR2 YSYEKL. Here the CDR3 DNA reads TGCGCCAGCAGCCAAGATCGACAGGGCCATGGCTACACCTTC. It is translated as CASSQDRQGHGYTF.

This chain connects TRBV11-2 to TRBJ2-3; D gene uncertain. Germline CDR1 SGHAT, CDR2 FQNNGV. The V end lost 6 bases, the J end lost 5 bases, and 9 bases lay between the germline ends. The CDR3 runs 12 residues. This CDR3 reads CASSLTGDTQYF. For the CDR3, the DNA is TGTGCCAGCAGTCTAACTGGAGATACGCAGTATTTT.

The chain carries TRBV20-1 and TRBJ2-3; TRBD2 agrees at 7 bases. This CDR3 is 15 amino acids long. Germline V CDR1 and CDR2: DFQATT, SNEGSKA (reference sequence). V gave up 3 bases and J gave up 2 bases; unmatched junction bases: 8. The CDR3 DNA reads as TGCAGTGCTAGTACGCCCCTAGCGGTCACAGATACGCAGTATTTT. It is translated as CSASTPLAVTDTQYF.

The CDR3 loop is CASSLEAGTGSPLHF. CDR3 sequence (DNA): TGTGCCAGCAGCTTAGAGGCAGGGACAGGATCACCCCTCCACTTT. V and J are TRBV7-9 and TRBJ1-6; the match to TRBD1 covers 8 bases. The CDR3 has 15 amino acids. J was trimmed by 10 bases and V by 1 base; bases with no gene match: 6. Germline V gives CDR1 SEHNR, CDR2 FQNEAQ (reference sequence). The variable domain in full, completed from reference TRBV7-9 and TRBJ1-6, reads DTGVSQNPRHKITKRGQNVTFRCDPISEHNRLYWYRQTLGQGPEFLTYFQNEAQLEKSRLLSDRFSAERPKGSFSTLEIQRTEQGDSAMYLCASSLEAGTGSPLHFGNGTRLTVT.

The rearrangement joins TRBV29-1 to TRBJ2-7, with D unresolved. V lost 5 bases and J lost 3, with 8 bases in between. The germline V gene has CDR1 SQVTM and CDR2 ANQGSEA. This CDR3 region has 11 residues. The DNA for the CDR3 is TGCAGCGTTTCATTGCGCTACGAGCAGTACTTC. Protein product: CSVSLRYEQYF.

The chain links TRBV7-9 to TRBJ2-1, with D maybe TRBD1 (6 bases). V lost 4 bases and J lost 10, with 17 bases in between. Germline V lookup: CDR1 SEHNR, CDR2 FQNEAQ (reference sequence). This CDR3 region has 14 residues. CDR3: CASSYIRGGPEQFF. In nucleotides, the CDR3 is TGTGCCAGCAGCTACATCAGGGGCGGACCGGAGCAGTTCTTC.

V usage is TRBV5-8 and J usage is TRBJ2-7; 12 bases agree with TRBD1. V dropped 0 bases and J dropped 8; count of bases not matched to a gene: 6. The CDR3 loop spans 15 amino acids. Germline values: CDR1 SGHTS, CDR2 YDEGEE. CDR3 bases: TGTGCCAGCAGCTTGGACGGGACAGGGGGCGTCCAGCAGTACTTC. Protein sequence: CASSLDGTGGVQQYF.

The chain recombines TRBV5-1 with TRBJ2-7; no firm D call. CDR3 length: 14 residues. Germline V CDR1 and CDR2: SGHRS, YFSETQ. V lost 3 bases and J 4 bases, leaving 14 bases between the germline ends. This chain's CDR3 is CASSYDSPPYEQYF. CDR3 bases: TGCGCCAGCAGCTACGACTCTCCCCCTTACGAGCAGTACTTC.

This clone was recorded once. The chain recombines TRBV10-3 with TRBJ2-1, with D perhaps matching TRBD1 (7 bases). This CDR3 is 17 amino acids long. CDR1 and CDR2 from the germline V gene are ENHRY and SYGVKD. Trimming cost V 3 bases and J 0 bases, with 15 bases left between them. The CDR3 DNA reads TGTGCCATCAGTGAACCGGGGGACAGCTTCTCCTACAATGAGCAGTTCTTC. The encoded protein is CAISEPGDSFSYNEQFF.

The CDR3 protein is CASSESGISIYEQYF. CDR3 DNA: TGTGCCAGCAGTGAATCAGGGATTTCCATCTACGAGCAGTACTTC. V and J are TRBV25-1 and TRBJ2-7; a possible D gene is TRBD1 (5 bases). CDR1 is MGHDK and CDR2 is SYGVNS in the germline V gene. The CDR3 spans 15 residues. With 1 base removed from V and 3 bases from J, the gap between germline ends came to 13 bases.

This chain connects TRBV28 to TRBJ1-1; 7 bases match TRBD1. The CDR3 is 18 amino acids. V was pared by 5 bases and J by 5 bases, with 20 bases of the junction left unmatched. The germline gives CDR1 MDHEN, CDR2 SYDVKM. CDR3 sequence reads: CASSPYRGQHRRGTEAFF. The CDR3 DNA reads as TGTGCCAGCAGTCCGTACAGGGGTCAACATCGAAGGGGTACTGAAGCTTTCTTT.

The chain combines TRBV3-1 (or the pseudogene TRBV3-2) with TRBJ2-1, with 7 nucleotides matching TRBD1. This CDR3 has 14 residues. Germline values: CDR1 LGHDT, CDR2 YNNKEL (reference sequence). J lost 6 bases, V lost 5 bases, and 7 bases had no gene match. CDR3: CASSALGQVNEQFF. CDR3 nucleotide sequence: TGTGCCAGCAGCGCTTTAGGACAGGTCAATGAGCAGTTCTTC.

This clone appeared once. V usage is TRBV18 and J usage is TRBJ2-1, with D possibly TRBD1 on 5 matching bases. This CDR3 has 15 residues. Looked up from germline, CDR1 is KGHSH and CDR2 is LQKENI. Trimming stripped 0 bases from V and 5 bases from J, with 11 bases between. The CDR3 bases are TGTGCCAGCTCACCACCCTCCAGGGTTAACAATGAGCAGTTCTTC. It specifies CASSPPSRVNNEQFF.

This clone turned up a few times. The chain recombines TRBV4-1 with TRBJ2-2, with 7 bases that match TRBD2. J lost 5 bases, V lost 5 bases, and 14 bases had no gene match. Germline V gene lookup returns CDR1 MGHRA and CDR2 YSYEKL. CDR3 length equals 17 residues. The CDR3 sequence is CASSLLPGGGSTGELFF. CDR3 in DNA: TGCGCCAGCAGCTTATTGCCGGGCGGGGGTTCTACCGGGGAGCTGTTTTTT.

This rearrangement joins TRBV5-5 to TRBJ1-1, with D possibly TRBD1 on 6 matching bases. Germline CDR1 is SGHKS and CDR2 is YYEKEE (reference sequence). The CDR3 is made up of 14 amino acids. The germline V and J ends were trimmed by 1 base and 3 bases, with 10 bases remaining between them. CDR3 protein: CASSLSGADTEAFF. The CDR3 region has the DNA TGTGCCAGCAGCTTGTCAGGGGCCGACACTGAAGCTTTCTTT. Complete variable domain (other parts from reference TRBV5-5 and TRBJ1-1): DAGVTQSPTHLIKTRGQQVTLRCSPISGHKSVSWYQQVLGQGPQFIFQYYEKEERGRGNFPDRFSARQFPNYSSELNVNALLLGDSALYLCASSLSGADTEAFFGQGTRLTVV.

The V call is TRBV18, the J call TRBJ1-2, with D perhaps matching TRBD1 (6 bases). This CDR3 is 14 amino acids long. The ends were cut back, 5 bases at V and 4 bases at J, with 14 bases in the middle. CDR1 is KGHSH and CDR2 is LQKENI in the germline V gene. CDR3: CASSRAGTPYGYTF. CDR3 bases: TGTGCCAGCTCAAGGGCCGGGACACCCTATGGCTACACCTTC.

V and J are TRBV2 and TRBJ1-2; TRBD1 matches at 7 bases. Trimming removed 3 bases from V and 4 bases from J; junction bases left unmatched: 8. The CDR3 is 15 residues long. Germline V CDR1 and CDR2: SNHLY, FYNNEI. The CDR3, as DNA: TGTGCCAGCAGTGACGGAGGAGGGGGCGGCTATGGCTACACCTTC. Translation gives CASSDGGGGGYGYTF.

The chain has TRBV28 and TRBJ2-1, with 12 bases aligning to TRBD1. Germline lookup yields CDR1 MDHEN and CDR2 SYDVKM. This CDR3 is built from 16 residues. Trimming cost V 5 bases and J 7 bases; bases outside gene matches: 9. CDR3 nucleotide sequence: TGTGCCAGCAGTAGAACCGGGACAGGGGGCTTGAATGAGCAGTTCTTC. Protein: CASSRTGTGGLNEQFF.

This clone was detected only once. The genes are TRBV5-1 and TRBJ2-7, with 8 bases fitting TRBD1. The V segment lost 0 bases and the J segment 1 base; nucleotides outside the gene matches: 3. The CDR3 contains 15 residues. The germline V gene has CDR1 SGHRS and CDR2 YFSETQ. CDR3 amino acids: CASSLGTGSSYEQYF. The CDR3, as DNA: TGCGCCAGCAGCTTGGGGACAGGGAGTTCCTACGAGCAGTACTTC.